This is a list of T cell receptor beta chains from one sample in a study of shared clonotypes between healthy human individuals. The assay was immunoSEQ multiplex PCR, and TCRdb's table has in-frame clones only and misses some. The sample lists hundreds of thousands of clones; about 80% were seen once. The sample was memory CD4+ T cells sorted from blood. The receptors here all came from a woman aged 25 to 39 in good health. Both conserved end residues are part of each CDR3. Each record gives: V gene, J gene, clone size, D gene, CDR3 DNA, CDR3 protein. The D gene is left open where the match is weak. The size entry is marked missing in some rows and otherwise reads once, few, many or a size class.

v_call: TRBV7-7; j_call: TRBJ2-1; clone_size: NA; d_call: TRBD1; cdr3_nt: TGTGCCAGCAGCTTGACAGGGAGCTCCTACAATGAGCAGTTCTTC; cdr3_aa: CASSLTGSSYNEQFF
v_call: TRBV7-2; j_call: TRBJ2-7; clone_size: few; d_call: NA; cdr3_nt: TGTGCCAGCAGCTTAAATACACTAGTAACCTACGAGCAGTACTTC; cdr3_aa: CASSLNTLVTYEQYF
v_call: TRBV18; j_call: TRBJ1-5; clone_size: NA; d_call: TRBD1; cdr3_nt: TGTGCCAGCTCACCGCCGGGACAGCGCGGGCTCCAGCATTTT; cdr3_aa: CASSPPGQRGLQHF
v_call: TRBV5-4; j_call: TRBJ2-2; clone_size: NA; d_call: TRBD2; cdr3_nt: TGTGCCAGCAGTTTGGGACTAGCGGGAGCCAATACCGGGGAGCTGTTTTTT; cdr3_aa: CASSLGLAGANTGELFF
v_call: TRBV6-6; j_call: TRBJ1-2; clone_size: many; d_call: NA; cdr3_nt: TGTGCCAGCAGTTACTCGGCCGTAGCTAGAGGCTACACCTTC; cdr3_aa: CASSYSAVARGYTF
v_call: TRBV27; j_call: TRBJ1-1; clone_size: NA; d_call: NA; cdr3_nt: TGTGCCAGCAGTCCTAGGGAAGGGGTTCGCACTGAAGCTTTCTTT; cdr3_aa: CASSPREGVRTEAFF
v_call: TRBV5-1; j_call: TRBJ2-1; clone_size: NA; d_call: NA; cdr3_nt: TGCGCCAGCAGCTTGAGAAGGTCGGGCTACAATGAGCAGTTCTTC; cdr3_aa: CASSLRRSGYNEQFF
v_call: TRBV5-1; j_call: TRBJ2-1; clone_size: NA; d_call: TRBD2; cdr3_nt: TGCGCCAGCAGCTTGGCCGGGCCTAGCGGGCACAATGAGCAGTTCTTC; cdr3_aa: CASSLAGPSGHNEQFF
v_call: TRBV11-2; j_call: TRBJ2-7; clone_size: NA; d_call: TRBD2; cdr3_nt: TGTGCCAGCAGGCCTGCCGGGACTAGCGGGATAGTTGGCGAGCAGTACTTC; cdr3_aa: CASRPAGTSGIVGEQYF
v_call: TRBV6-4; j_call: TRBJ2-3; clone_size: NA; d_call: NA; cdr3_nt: TGTGCCAGCAGTGCCACAGGGTTCACAGATACGCAGTATTTT; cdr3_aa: CASSATGFTDTQYF
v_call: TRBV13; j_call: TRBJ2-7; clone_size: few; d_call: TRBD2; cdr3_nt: TGTGCCAGCAGCTTAGGTCATTCGGGGAGGGAAAACGAGCAGTACTTC; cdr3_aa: CASSLGHSGRENEQYF
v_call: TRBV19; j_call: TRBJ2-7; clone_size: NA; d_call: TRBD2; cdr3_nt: TGTGCCAGTAGTCCCAGGCCGGGACTAGCGGGAGCTAAGGTGTCCTACGAGCAGTACTTC; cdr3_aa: CASSPRPGLAGAKVSYEQYF
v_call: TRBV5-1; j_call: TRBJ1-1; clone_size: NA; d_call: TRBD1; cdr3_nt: TGCGCCAGCAGCGAACCGACAGGGGGCTGGGACACTGAAGCTTTCTTT; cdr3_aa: CASSEPTGGWDTEAFF
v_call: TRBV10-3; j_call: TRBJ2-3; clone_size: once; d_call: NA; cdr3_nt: TGTGCCATCAGTGACGAGCGGAGCACAGATACGCAGTATTTT; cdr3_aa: CAISDERSTDTQYF
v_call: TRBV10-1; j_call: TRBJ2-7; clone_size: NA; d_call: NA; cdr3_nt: TGCGCCAGCATTTCCAACCCCCGGGGGGACAGTACCTACGAGCAGTACTTC; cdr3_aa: CASISNPRGDSTYEQYF
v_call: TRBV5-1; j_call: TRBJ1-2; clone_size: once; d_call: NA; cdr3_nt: TGCGCCAGCAGCTTGGATTCCCGGGGCTACACCTTC; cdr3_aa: CASSLDSRGYTF
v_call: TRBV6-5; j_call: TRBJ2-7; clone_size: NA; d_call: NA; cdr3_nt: TGTGCCAGCAAACCCCCGGCGGGGAACGAGCAGTACTTC; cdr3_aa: CASKPPAGNEQYF
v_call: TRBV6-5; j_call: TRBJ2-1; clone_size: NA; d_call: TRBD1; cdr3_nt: TGTGCCAGCAGTTACCACAGGGGAAACAATGAGCAGTTCTTC; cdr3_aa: CASSYHRGNNEQFF
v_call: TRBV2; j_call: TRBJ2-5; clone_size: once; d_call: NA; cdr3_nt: TGTGCCAGCAGTCCGGCCCCAGGAGGAGAGACCCAGTACTTC; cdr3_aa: CASSPAPGGETQYF
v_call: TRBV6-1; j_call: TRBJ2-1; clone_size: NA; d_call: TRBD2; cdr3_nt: TGTGCCAGCAGCCCCCCGGGACTAGCAATGGGTGAGCAGTTCTTC; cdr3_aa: CASSPPGLAMGEQFF
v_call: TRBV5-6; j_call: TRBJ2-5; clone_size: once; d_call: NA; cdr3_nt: TGTGCCAGCAGCTTGGCTTCGTTACTCACCGGGGAAGAGACCCAGTACTTC; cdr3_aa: CASSLASLLTGEETQYF
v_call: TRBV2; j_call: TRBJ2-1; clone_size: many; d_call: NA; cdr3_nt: TGTGCCAGCAGTGATGGCGGCAGCTCCTACAATGAGCAGTTCTTC; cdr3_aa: CASSDGGSSYNEQFF
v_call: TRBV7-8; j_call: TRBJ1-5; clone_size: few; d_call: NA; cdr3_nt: TGTGCCAGCAGCTTATCTGTGGACCGTAGCAATCAGCCCCAGCATTTT; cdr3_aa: CASSLSVDRSNQPQHF
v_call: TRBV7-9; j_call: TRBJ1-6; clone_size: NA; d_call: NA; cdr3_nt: TGTGCCAGCAGCTTAGGGACCAATTCACCCCTCCACTTT; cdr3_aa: CASSLGTNSPLHF
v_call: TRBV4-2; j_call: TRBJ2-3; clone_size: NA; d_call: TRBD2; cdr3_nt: TGTGCCAGCAGCTCTACCCTAGCGGGAATTAGCACAGATACGCAGTATTTT; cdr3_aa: CASSSTLAGISTDTQYF
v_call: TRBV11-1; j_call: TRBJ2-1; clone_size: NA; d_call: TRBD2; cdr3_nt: TGTGCCAGCAGCTCGCTAGCGGGAGCACCCAGCTCCTACAATGAGCAGTTCTTC; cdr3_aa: CASSSLAGAPSSYNEQFF